Listed below are T cell receptor beta chains from one sample, sequenced in a study of identifying expanded T cells in peripheral blood. The assay was immunoSEQ multiplex PCR, and TCRdb's table has in-frame clones only and misses some. The sample has approximately 81,000 clones, 80% to 85% seen once. The sequencing input was blood. These receptors were taken from a person between 18 and 75 years old in good health. CDR3s include the opening cysteine and the closing phenylalanine or tryptophan. D genes are given only for firm matches. Where a row states a size, it is once, few, many or the class of an expanded clone; other rows omit it.

NA	TRBV9	15	NA	TRBJ2-3	TGTGCCAGCAGCGCAAAGCGGTCTAGCACAGATACGCAGTATTTT	CASSAKRSSTDTQYF
once	TRBV29-1	14	TRBD2	TRBJ2-7	TGCAGCGTTGACCTAGCGGGATTCCCCTACGAGCAGTACTTC	CSVDLAGFPYEQYF
NA	TRBV6-6	15	NA	TRBJ2-5	TGTGCCAGCAGTGACTCCGGACGGTACCAAGAGACCCAGTACTTC	CASSDSGRYQETQYF
NA	TRBV25-1	14	TRBD1	TRBJ2-4	TGTGCCAGCAGTACGACAGGGGGTAGAAACATTCAGTACTTC	CASSTTGGRNIQYF
NA	TRBV7-2	16	TRBD2	TRBJ2-7	TGTGCCAGCAGCTTGAACCCCAGCGGGAGCGGGGACGAGCAGTACTTC	CASSLNPSGSGDEQYF
NA	TRBV7-3	15	NA	TRBJ2-1	TGTGCCAGCAGCCCCCAGCAAGCCCGGTTCGATGAGCAGTTCTTC	CASSPQQARFDEQFF
NA	TRBV5-3	16	TRBD2	TRBJ2-3	TGTGCCAGAAGCTTGGTCTTAGCGGGACCCACAGATACGCAGTATTTT	CARSLVLAGPTDTQYF
NA	TRBV6-5	14	NA	TRBJ1-2	TGTGCCAGCAGTGCCTCGGACCCGTCCTATGGCTACACCTTC	CASSASDPSYGYTF
NA	TRBV28	12	NA	TRBJ1-2	TGTGCCAGCCGCGGAGATAACTATGGCTACACCTTC	CASRGDNYGYTF
NA	TRBV6-6	13	NA	TRBJ2-3	TGTGCCAGCACTCCGACTAGCACAGATACGCAGTATTTT	CASTPTSTDTQYF
NA	TRBV5-1	14	TRBD1	TRBJ1-5	TGCGCCAGCAGCGCGACAGGGTTTAATCAGCCCCAGCATTTT	CASSATGFNQPQHF
NA	TRBV6-6	14	TRBD1	TRBJ2-7	TGTGCCAGCACCCCTTCAGGGGGCGCCTACGAGCAGTACTTC	CASTPSGGAYEQYF
few	TRBV5-6	13	NA	TRBJ1-5	TGTGCCAGCAGCTTCGCCAGGGAGGGGCCCCAGCATTTT	CASSFAREGPQHF
NA	TRBV6-5	14	NA	TRBJ2-3	TGTGCCAGCAGTTTAGGGGGTGCGCCAGATACGCAGTATTTT	CASSLGGAPDTQYF
NA	TRBV29-1	13	NA	TRBJ2-3	TGCAGCGTGAATGCGGGAATCGCAGATACGCAGTATTTT	CSVNAGIADTQYF
NA	TRBV9	18	TRBD1	TRBJ2-6	TGTGCCAGCAGCTCCGGGACAGGGTATCGCTCTGGGGCCAACGTCCTGACTTTC	CASSSGTGYRSGANVLTF
NA	TRBV19	17	TRBD1	TRBJ1-4	TGTGCCAGTCGAGACTCGGGACAGGGTAGGGGTAATGAAAAACTGTTTTTT	CASRDSGQGRGNEKLFF
NA	TRBV2	17	TRBD2	TRBJ2-1	TGTGCCAGCAGTAAGCTAGCGGGATATGGGTCCTACAATGAGCAGTTCTTC	CASSKLAGYGSYNEQFF
NA	TRBV15	14	TRBD1	TRBJ2-7	TGTGCCACCAGTCCCCCCCAGGACAGGGACGAGCAGTACTTC	CATSPPQDRDEQYF
NA	TRBV5-8	12	NA	TRBJ2-5	TGTGCCAGCAGCAGGTACAGCGAGACCCAGTACTTC	CASSRYSETQYF
NA	TRBV5-1	15	NA	TRBJ2-3	TGCGCCAGCAACCTCCAGGGTACTAGCACAGATACGCAGTATTTT	CASNLQGTSTDTQYF
NA	TRBV11-2	15	NA	TRBJ2-5	TGTGCCAGCAGTCTGAGCGGGACAGAGCAAGAGACCCAGTACTTC	CASSLSGTEQETQYF
NA	TRBV10-1	14	NA	TRBJ1-2	TGCGCCTCGCCTCTACCTACTTGGGACTATGGCTACACCTTC	CASPLPTWDYGYTF
NA	TRBV2	15	NA	TRBJ2-1	TGTGCCAGCAGTGCTAGCGTCAGCTCCTACAATGAGCAGTTCTTC	CASSASVSSYNEQFF
NA	TRBV29-1	16	TRBD1	TRBJ2-1	TGCAGCGTTGAAGATCTCCCGGGACAGGAGAACAATGAGCAGTTCTTC	CSVEDLPGQENNEQFF
few	TRBV28	17	NA	TRBJ2-1	TGTGCCAGCAGTTCCTTGGGGGAGGGGGCATCCTACAATGAGCAGTTCTTC	CASSSLGEGASYNEQFF
NA	TRBV7-9	13	NA	TRBJ2-1	TGTGCCAGCAGCGATAGGATCAGGGAAGATCAGTTCTTC	CASSDRIREDQFF
NA	TRBV7-2	17	TRBD1	TRBJ2-7	TGTGCCAGCAGCCCAGGAGGGGGACAGGGGGCGCGGTACGAGCAGTACTTC	CASSPGGGQGARYEQYF
NA	TRBV7-8	14	NA	TRBJ2-3	TGTGCCAGCAGCTTAGGGGGGGAAACAGATACGCAGTATTTT	CASSLGGETDTQYF
NA	TRBV28	11	NA	TRBJ2-1	TGTGCCACCCTCCGAGATCCTGAGCAGTTCTTC	CATLRDPEQFF
NA	TRBV27	13	NA	TRBJ2-5	TGTGCCAGCAGTTTTAAGAAAATGGGGACCCAGTACTTC	CASSFKKMGTQYF
NA	TRBV7-9	15	NA	TRBJ1-5	TGTGCCAGCAGCTCCGAAGGAGGTGGCAATCAGCCCCAGCATTTT	CASSSEGGGNQPQHF
few	TRBV9	17	TRBD1	TRBJ2-6	TGTGCCAGCAGCGGCGGACAGGGGCGCTCTGGGGCCAACGTCCTGACTTTC	CASSGGQGRSGANVLTF
NA	TRBV28	11	NA	TRBJ1-3	TGCGAGACTTTACAGGGAAACACCATATATTTT	CETLQGNTIYF
once	TRBV28	14	NA	TRBJ2-2	TGTGCCAGCAAAACAGGCCCAAGCACCGGGGAGCTGTTTTTT	CASKTGPSTGELFF
NA	TRBV6-6	13	NA	TRBJ1-1	TGTGCCAGCAGTTCCCGAGATGCAGTTGAAGCTTTCTTT	CASSSRDAVEAFF
NA	TRBV7-9	16	NA	TRBJ2-7	TGTGCCAGCAGCTTGATGGGGGGTATCGGGATTTACGAGCAGTACTTC	CASSLMGGIGIYEQYF
NA	TRBV6-4	14	NA	TRBJ2-2	TGTGCCAGCAGTCCGGACAGTCAGACCGGGGAGCTGTTTTTT	CASSPDSQTGELFF
NA	TRBV7-6	18	TRBD1	TRBJ2-7	TGTGCCAGCAGCTTAAGGTCCCTCCTGGCGACAGGGTCCCACGAGCAGTACTTC	CASSLRSLLATGSHEQYF
NA	TRBV28	16	NA	TRBJ2-2	TGTGCCAGCTCCCCAGCCAGACCGCTTAACACCGGGGAGCTGTTTTTT	CASSPARPLNTGELFF
NA	TRBV5-4	12	NA	TRBJ2-1	TGTGCCAGCAGCTTGGGGGGGGATGAGCAGTTCTTC	CASSLGGDEQFF
NA	TRBV28	10	NA	TRBJ1-2	TGTGCCAGCAGTTCGACAGACTACACCTTC	CASSSTDYTF
NA	TRBV7-2	12	NA	TRBJ1-2	TGTGCCAGCACGGACCCGCCGTCCGGCTACACCTTC	CASTDPPSGYTF
NA	TRBV5-4	11	NA	TRBJ2-1	TGTGCCAGCAGCTCGAACAATGAGCAGTTCTTC	CASSSNNEQFF
NA	TRBV19	15	TRBD2	TRBJ2-7	TGTGCCAGTAAGGCGGGGGAGGCCCAGACCTACGAGCAGTACTTC	CASKAGEAQTYEQYF